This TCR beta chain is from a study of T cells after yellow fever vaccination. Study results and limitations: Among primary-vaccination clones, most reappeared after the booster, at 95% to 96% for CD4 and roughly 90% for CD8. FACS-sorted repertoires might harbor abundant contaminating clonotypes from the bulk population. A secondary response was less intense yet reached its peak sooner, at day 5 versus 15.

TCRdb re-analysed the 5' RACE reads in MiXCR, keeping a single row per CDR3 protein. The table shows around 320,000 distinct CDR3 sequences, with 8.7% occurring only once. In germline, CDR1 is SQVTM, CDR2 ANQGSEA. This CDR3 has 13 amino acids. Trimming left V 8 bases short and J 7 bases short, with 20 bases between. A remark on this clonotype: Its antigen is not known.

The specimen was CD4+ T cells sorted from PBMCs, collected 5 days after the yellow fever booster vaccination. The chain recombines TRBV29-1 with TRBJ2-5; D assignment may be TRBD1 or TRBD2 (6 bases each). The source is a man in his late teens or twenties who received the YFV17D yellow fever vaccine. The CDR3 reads CSITGGPLGTQYF. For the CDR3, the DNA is TGCAGCATCACTGGGGGGCCGTTGGGGACCCAGTACTTC.